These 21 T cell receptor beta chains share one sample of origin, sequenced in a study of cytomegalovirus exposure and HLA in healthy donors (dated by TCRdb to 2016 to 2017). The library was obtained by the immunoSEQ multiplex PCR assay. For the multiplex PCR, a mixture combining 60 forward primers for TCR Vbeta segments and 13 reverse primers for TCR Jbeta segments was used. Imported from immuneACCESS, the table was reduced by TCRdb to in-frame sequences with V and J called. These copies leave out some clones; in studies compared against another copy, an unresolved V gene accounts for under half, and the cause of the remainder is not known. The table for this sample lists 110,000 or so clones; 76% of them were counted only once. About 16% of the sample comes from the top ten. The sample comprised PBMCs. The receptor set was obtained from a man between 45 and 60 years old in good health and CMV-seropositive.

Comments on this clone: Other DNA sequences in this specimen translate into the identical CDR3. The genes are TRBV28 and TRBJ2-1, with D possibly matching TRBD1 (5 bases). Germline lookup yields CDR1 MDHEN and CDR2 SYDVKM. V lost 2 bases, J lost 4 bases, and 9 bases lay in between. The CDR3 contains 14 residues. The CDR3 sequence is CASSLTGSYNEQFF. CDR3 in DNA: TGTGCCAGCAGTTTAACAGGCTCATACAATGAGCAGTTCTTC. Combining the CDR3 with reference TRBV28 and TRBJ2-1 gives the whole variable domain DVKVTQSSRYLVKRTGEKVFLECVQDMDHENMFWYRQDPGLGLRLIYFSYDVKMKEKGDIPEGYSVSREKKERFSLILESASTNQTSMYLCASSLTGSYNEQFFGPGTRLTVL.

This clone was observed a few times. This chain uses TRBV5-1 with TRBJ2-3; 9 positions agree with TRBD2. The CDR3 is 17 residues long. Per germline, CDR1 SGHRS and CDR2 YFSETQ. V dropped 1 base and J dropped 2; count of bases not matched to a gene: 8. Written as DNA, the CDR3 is TGCGCCAGCAGCTTGACAACTAGCGGGTCCCCCACAGATACGCAGTATTTT. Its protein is CASSLTTSGSPTDTQYF. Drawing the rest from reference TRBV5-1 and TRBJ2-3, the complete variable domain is KAGVTQTPRYLIKTRGQQVTLSCSPISGHRSVSWYQQTPGQGLQFLFEYFSETQRNKGNFPGRFSGRQFSNSRSEMNVSTLELGDSALYLCASSLTTSGSPTDTQYFGPGTRLTVL.

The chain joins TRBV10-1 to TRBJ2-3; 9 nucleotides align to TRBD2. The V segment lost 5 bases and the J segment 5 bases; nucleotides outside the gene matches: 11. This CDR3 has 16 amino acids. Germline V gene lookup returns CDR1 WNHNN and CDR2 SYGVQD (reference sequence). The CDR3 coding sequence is TGCGCCAGCAGTCGCCCGGTCAGCGGGAGGAAAGATACGCAGTATTTT. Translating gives CASSRPVSGRKDTQYF.

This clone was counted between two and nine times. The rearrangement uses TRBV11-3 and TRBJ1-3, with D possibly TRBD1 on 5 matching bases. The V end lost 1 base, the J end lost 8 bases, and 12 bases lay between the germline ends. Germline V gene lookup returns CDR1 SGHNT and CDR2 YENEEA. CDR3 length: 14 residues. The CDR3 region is CASSLAGLSDTIYF. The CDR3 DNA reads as TGTGCCAGCAGCTTAGCGGGACTGTCGGACACCATATATTTT.

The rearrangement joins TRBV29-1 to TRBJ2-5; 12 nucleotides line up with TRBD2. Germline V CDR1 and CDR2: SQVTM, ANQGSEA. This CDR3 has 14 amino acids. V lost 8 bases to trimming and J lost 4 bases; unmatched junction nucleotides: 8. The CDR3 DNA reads TGCAGCCTAGCTAGCGGGGGGGCGGGAGAGACCCAGTACTTC. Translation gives CSLASGGAGETQYF. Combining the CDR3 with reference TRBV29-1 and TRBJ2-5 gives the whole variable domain SAVISQKPSRDICQRGTSLTIQCQVDSQVTMMFWYRQQPGQSLTLIATANQGSEATYESGFVIDKFPISRPNLTFSTLTVSNMSPEDSSIYLCSLASGGAGETQYFGPGTRLLVL.

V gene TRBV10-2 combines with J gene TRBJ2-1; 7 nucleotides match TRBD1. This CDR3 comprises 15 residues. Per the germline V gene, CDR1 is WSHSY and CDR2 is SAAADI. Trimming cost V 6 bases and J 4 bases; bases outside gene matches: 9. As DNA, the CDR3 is TGCGCCAGCAGCGACCCGGGACAGACTTACAATGAGCAGTTCTTC. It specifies CASSDPGQTYNEQFF.

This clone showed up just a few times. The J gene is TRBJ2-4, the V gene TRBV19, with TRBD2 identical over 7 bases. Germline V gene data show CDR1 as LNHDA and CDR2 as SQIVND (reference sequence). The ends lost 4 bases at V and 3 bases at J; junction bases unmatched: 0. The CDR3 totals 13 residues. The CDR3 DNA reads TGTGCCAGTAGTAGGGGGGGCAAAAACATTCAGTACTTC. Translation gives CASSRGGKNIQYF.

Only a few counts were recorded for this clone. The DNA of the CDR3 is TGTGCCAGCAGCTTGGGGGCCCGGACAGGGGGCGCGACCACTGAAGCTTTCTTT. It encodes CASSLGARTGGATTEAFF. The chain carries TRBV7-8 and TRBJ1-1, with 11 bases aligning to TRBD1. The CDR3 has 18 amino acids. Per germline, CDR1 SGHVS and CDR2 FQNEAQ. V trimming: 3 bases; J trimming: 4 bases; junction bases outside the gene matches: 13.

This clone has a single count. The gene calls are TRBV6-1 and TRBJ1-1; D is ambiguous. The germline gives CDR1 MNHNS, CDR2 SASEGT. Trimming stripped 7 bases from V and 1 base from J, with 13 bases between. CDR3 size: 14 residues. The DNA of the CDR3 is TGTGCCAGCACCCCACTGACACGGAACACTGAAGCTTTCTTT. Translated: CASTPLTRNTEAFF.

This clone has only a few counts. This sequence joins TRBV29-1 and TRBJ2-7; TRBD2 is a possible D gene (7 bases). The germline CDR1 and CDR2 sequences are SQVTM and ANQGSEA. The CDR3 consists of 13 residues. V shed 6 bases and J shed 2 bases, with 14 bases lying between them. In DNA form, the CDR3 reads TGCAGCGTGAAAGGGGGGGCGGCCTACGAGCAGTACTTC. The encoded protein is CSVKGGAAYEQYF.

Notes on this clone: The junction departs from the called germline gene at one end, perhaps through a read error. CDR3 coding DNA: TGTTCCAGCGGTGACACGAACACTGAAGCTTTCTTT. Translated, it gives CSSGDTNTEAFF. The V and J genes are TRBV7-9 and TRBJ1-1; D gene uncertain. From germline, CDR1 is SEHNR and CDR2 FQNEAQ (reference sequence). The CDR3 contains 12 residues.

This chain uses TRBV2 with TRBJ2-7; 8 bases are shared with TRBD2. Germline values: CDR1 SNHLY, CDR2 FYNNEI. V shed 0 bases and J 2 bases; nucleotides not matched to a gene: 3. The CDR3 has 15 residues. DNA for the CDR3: TGTGCCAGCAGTGAAGCGCGGGGGGCTACCTACGAGCAGTACTTC. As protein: CASSEARGATYEQYF.

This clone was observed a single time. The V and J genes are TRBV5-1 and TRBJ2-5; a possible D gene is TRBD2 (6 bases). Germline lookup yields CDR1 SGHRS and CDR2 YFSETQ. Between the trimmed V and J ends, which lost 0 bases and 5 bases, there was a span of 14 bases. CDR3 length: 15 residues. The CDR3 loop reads CASSLVPGEQETQYF. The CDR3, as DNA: TGCGCCAGCAGCTTGGTTCCGGGGGAGCAGGAGACCCAGTACTTC.

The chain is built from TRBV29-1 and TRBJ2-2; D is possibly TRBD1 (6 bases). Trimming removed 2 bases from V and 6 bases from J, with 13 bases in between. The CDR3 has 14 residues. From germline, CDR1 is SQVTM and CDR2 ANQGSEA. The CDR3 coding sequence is TGCAGCGTTGAAAGGGGGATCGGGGCCGGGGAGCTGTTTTTT. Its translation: CSVERGIGAGELFF.

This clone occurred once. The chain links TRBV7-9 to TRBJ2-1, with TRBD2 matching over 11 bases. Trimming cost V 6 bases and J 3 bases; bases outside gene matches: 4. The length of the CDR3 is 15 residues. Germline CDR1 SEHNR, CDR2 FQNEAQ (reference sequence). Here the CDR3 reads CASSQTSGNYNEQFF. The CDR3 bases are TGTGCCAGCAGTCAGACTAGCGGGAACTACAATGAGCAGTTCTTC. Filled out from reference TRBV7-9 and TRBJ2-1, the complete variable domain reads DTGVSQNPRHKITKRGQNVTFRCDPISEHNRLYWYRQTLGQGPEFLTYFQNEAQLEKSRLLSDRFSAERPKGSFSTLEIQRTEQGDSAMYLCASSQTSGNYNEQFFGPGTRLTVL.

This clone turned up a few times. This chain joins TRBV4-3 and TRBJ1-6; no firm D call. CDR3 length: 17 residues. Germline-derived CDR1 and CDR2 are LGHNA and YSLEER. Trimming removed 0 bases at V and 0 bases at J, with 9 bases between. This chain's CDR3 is CASSQDRWSSYNSPLHF. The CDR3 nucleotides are TGCGCCAGCAGCCAAGATAGGTGGAGCTCCTATAATTCACCCCTCCACTTT.

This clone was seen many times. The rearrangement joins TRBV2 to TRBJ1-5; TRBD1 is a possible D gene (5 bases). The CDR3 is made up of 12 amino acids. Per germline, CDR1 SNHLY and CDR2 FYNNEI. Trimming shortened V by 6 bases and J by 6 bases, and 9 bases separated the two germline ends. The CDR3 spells CASRGGVQPQHF. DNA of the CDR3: TGTGCCAGCAGGGGGGGAGTTCAGCCCCAGCATTTT.

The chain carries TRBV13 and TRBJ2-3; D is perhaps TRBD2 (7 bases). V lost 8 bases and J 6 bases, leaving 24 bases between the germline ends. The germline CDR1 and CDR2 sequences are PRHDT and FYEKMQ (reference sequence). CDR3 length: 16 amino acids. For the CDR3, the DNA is TGTGCCAGCGAACTAGCGACTCATTCGAGGGGGGATACGCAGTATTTT. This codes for CASELATHSRGDTQYF.

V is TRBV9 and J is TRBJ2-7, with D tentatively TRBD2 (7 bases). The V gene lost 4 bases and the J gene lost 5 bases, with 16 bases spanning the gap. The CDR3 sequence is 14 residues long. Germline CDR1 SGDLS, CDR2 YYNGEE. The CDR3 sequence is CASSPLAGANEQYF. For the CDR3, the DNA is TGTGCCAGCAGCCCCCTGGCGGGGGCGAACGAGCAGTACTTC.

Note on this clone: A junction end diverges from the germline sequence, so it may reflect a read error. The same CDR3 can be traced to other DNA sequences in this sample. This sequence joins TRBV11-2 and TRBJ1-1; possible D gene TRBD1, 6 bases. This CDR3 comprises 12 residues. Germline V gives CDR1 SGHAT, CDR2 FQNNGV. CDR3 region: CASSYAGAEAFF. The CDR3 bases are TGTGCCAGCAGCTACGCAGGGGCTGAAGCTTTCTTC.

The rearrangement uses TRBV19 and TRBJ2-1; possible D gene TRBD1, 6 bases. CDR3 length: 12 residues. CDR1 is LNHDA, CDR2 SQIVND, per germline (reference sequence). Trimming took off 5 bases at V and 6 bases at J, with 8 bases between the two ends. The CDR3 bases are TGTGCCAGTAGTGTCAGGGGCAATGAGCAGTTCTTC. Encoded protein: CASSVRGNEQFF.